Each of the 2 T cell receptor beta chains below was sequenced from the same sample in a study of T cell repertoires in cytomegalovirus infection. One entry per CDR3 protein results from TCRdb running MiXCR on the reads. The data contain about 490,000 distinct CDR3 sequences, less than 30% of them singletons. Sequencing used PBMCs. These receptor sequences come from a human donor in good health (CMV status not recorded). Some clones in this sample may be carry-over from other donors' samples.

This clonotype appeared a few times. The chain carries TRBV11-2 and TRBJ2-1; D might be TRBD1 (6 bases). V gave up 3 bases and J gave up 4 bases, with 13 bases separating them. Per the germline V gene, CDR1 is SGHAT and CDR2 is FQNNGV. The CDR3 has 15 residues. The CDR3: CASSLTGRQYNEQFF. The CDR3 bases are TGTGCCAGCAGCTTGACAGGAAGACAATACAATGAGCAGTTCTTC.

Details on this clonotype: A read error may account for a junction end that differs from germline. The chain recombines TRBV4-1 with TRBJ1-2; D ambiguous. Germline-derived CDR1 and CDR2 are MGHRA and YSYEKL. The CDR3 loop spans 15 amino acids. CDR3 nucleotide sequence: TGTGCCAGCAACCAAGTCGGTGGCACCATCTATGGCTACACCTTC. It specifies CASNQVGGTIYGYTF.